This entry concerns a single T cell receptor beta chain. The table came from immunoSEQ multiplex PCR; TCRdb's copy has only in-frame clones and leaves some out. The sample shows over 250,000 clones, under 90% of them seen only once. The data are from a study of blood T cell repertoires in COVID-19. In germline, CDR1 is LNHNV, CDR2 YYDKDF (reference sequence). CDR3 length: 16 residues. The V segment lost 2 bases and the J segment 7 bases; nucleotides outside the gene matches: 6. Specimen: PBMCs or T cells enriched from blood (not recorded which). V is TRBV15 and J is TRBJ1-6; 9 nucleotides agree with TRBD1. This TCR was recovered from a young man with acute COVID-19. Here the CDR3 DNA reads TGTGCCACCAGCAGACCCGAGGGACAGGGCAATTCACCCCTCCACTTT. Its protein product is CATSRPEGQGNSPLHF.